Below, 5 T cell receptor beta chains from the same sample are listed, as sequenced in a study of prognosis after radiotherapy for stage I lung cancer. Amplicons of TCR beta CDR3 were generated from genomic DNA by two-round multiplex PCR. For every TRBV and TRBJ gene, a specific primer was used in first-round PCR. TCRdb itself ran the multiplex PCR reads through MiXCR, one entry per CDR3 protein. The sample has some 34,000 distinct CDR3 sequences, 25% to 40% seen once. The sample in question was PBMCs, obtained before or after stereotactic body radiation therapy (not recorded which). All receptors come from a donor aged 50 or older with non-small cell lung cancer.

This clonotype was observed at least ten times. The rearrangement links TRBV28 to TRBJ1-1; TRBD1 matches 7 bases. CDR3 size: 13 residues. The V gene end was trimmed by 2 bases and the J gene end by 7 bases; junction bases not matched to a gene: 4. Germline lookup yields CDR1 MDHEN and CDR2 SYDVKM. CDR3: CASSLQGVGEAFF. CDR3 coding DNA: TGTGCCAGCAGTTTACAGGGGGTCGGTGAAGCTTTCTTT. Together with reference TRBV28 and TRBJ1-1, the CDR3 gives the full variable domain: DVKVTQSSRYLVKRTGEKVFLECVQDMDHENMFWYRQDPGLGLRLIYFSYDVKMKEKGDIPEGYSVSREKKERFSLILESASTNQTSMYLCASSLQGVGEAFFGQGTRLTVV.

V is TRBV7-2 and J is TRBJ1-1, with D possibly being TRBD1 (5 bases). In germline, CDR1 is SGHTA, CDR2 FQGNSA. The V end lost 7 bases, the J end lost 7 bases, and 16 bases lay between the germline ends. The CDR3 loop spans 13 amino acids. CDR3 DNA sequence: TGTGCCAGCATCTCTCGGGCAGGGATTGAAGCTTTCTTT. Translated, it gives CASISRAGIEAFF.

In this sample, this clonotype turned up many times. V gene TRBV28 combines with J gene TRBJ2-7, with 8 bases fitting TRBD1. V lost 7 bases, J lost 6 bases, and 5 bases stayed unmatched. CDR1 and CDR2 (germline): MDHEN, SYDVKM. CDR3 length: 12 residues. This CDR3 is CASTGQGGEQYF. Here the CDR3 DNA reads TGTGCCAGCACAGGACAGGGTGGCGAGCAGTACTTC.

The chain employs TRBV7-2 and TRBJ1-1; D remains ambiguous. The CDR3 sequence is 15 residues long. CDR1 is SGHTA and CDR2 is FQGNSA in the germline V gene. The germline V and J ends were trimmed by 4 bases and 1 base, with 13 bases remaining between them. CDR3 in amino acids: CASSSARHWNTEAFF. The CDR3 region has the DNA TGTGCCAGCAGCTCCGCTAGACATTGGAACACTGAAGCTTTCTTT.

Only a few counts were recorded for this clonotype. This could be a read error, since a much larger clone is one nucleotide away. The rearrangement links TRBV6-2 or TRBV6-3 to TRBJ2-2; tentatively, D is TRBD2 (5 bases). The CDR3 totals 13 residues. Germline CDR1 and CDR2: MNHEY and SVGEGT. The CDR3 DNA follows: TGTGCCAGCAGCTCAAGGAACACCGGGGAGCTGTCTTTT. Translating gives CASSSRNTGELSF.